This section outlines one TCR beta chain sequence together with its context. Its specific antigen is unknown. Base qualities are missing; no much larger clone stands one base away. Whole blood was collected in K2EDTA tubes by collaborating institutions according to the institutions' own protocols. For TCRbeta analysis, collaborators shipped samples as frozen whole blood, isolated PBMCs, or DNA extracted from either of those sample types. The germline V gene (reference sequence) sets CDR1 to SEHNR and CDR2 to FQNEAQ. The CDR3, cysteine through phenylalanine, is 15 amino acids long. The read is trimmed to its CDR3 DNA, 45 bases read in frame from base 1. TCRbeta CDR3 regions were amplified from genomic DNA by means of the immunoSEQ Assay, a bias-controlled multiplex PCR. From the authors' description of their analysis: Within the assay, amplification of reference gene primers was used to estimate how many nucleated cells each sample contained. To quantify the absolute abundance of each unique TCRbeta CDR3 rearrangement, sequence reads were collapsed and filtered. For each sample, productive Simpson clonality was calculated by taking the square root of Simpson's diversity index across productive rearrangements. Held by TCRdb, this immuneACCESS table contains in-frame sequences only and omits some clones. Under half of the omission traces to an unresolved V gene where checked; the cause of the rest is unknown. That table supplies the V and J calls and clone size; D and trimming were determined from the DNA. For this sample the table gives 45,000 to 65,000 clones, of which roughly nine tenths were detected only once. 20% of the sample lies in the top ten.

This entry belongs to a study of blood T cell repertoires in COVID-19 (dated by TCRdb to about 2020). Some background on the complete study: The collaborator samples originated in the United States, Italy and Spain and spanned the acute and convalescent phases of COVID-19. Subjects who had been exposed to COVID-19, were actively infected with it, or had recovered from it provided the deeply sampled blood TCRbeta repertoires that made up the dataset. Sample metadata almost always included a de-identified subject ID, COVID-19 status, age in years and sex. Samples were obtained from the ongoing ImmuneRACE study (first 160 participants) and from over a thousand subjects provided by 6 global collaborators. The repertoires were made available in a free public database intended to serve as a resource for research on the immune response to SARS-CoV-2. The prospective study material was composed of cDNA or gDNA derived from T cells, B-cell-depleted T cells, or PBMCs. Where HLA class I and class II types were available, the types were taken from metadata supplied by the sample provider, not from assay-based typing. Broader findings and caveats from the paper: How much clinical and demographic metadata was included differed by source and by participant, and the metadata was provided uncurated.

The sample consisted of peripheral blood. The rearranged chain carries TRBV7-9 and TRBJ2-7, with 10 junctional bases fitting TRBD2. This receptor was identified in a human donor in a cohort sampled during active COVID-19. DNA sequence: TGTGCAGCAGCTTGGGACTGGACTAGCGGCTACGAGCAGTACTTC. Its coded protein is CAAAWDWTSGYEQYF. With the rest looked up from the reference TRBV7-9 and TRBJ2-7 genes rather than sequenced, the full variable domain is DTGVSQNPRHKITKRGQNVTFRCDPISEHNRLYWYRQTLGQGPEFLTYFQNEAQLEKSRLLSDRFSAERPKGSFSTLEIQRTEQGDSAMYLCAAAWDWTSGYEQYFGPGTRLTVT.